Listed below are T cell receptor beta chains from one sample, sequenced in a study of CD8 T cells in ankylosing spondylitis. TCRdb re-analysed the 5' RACE reads in MiXCR, keeping a single row per CDR3 protein. The repertoire includes under 950,000 distinct CDR3 sequences, over 15% of them detected once, and about 20% sits in the top ten. Sequencing was carried out using blood, either unsorted or a sorted T cell fraction (not recorded which). Receptors originate from a male donor with ankylosing spondylitis. Both conserved end residues are part of each CDR3. A D gene is named only where the DNA matches it firmly. Clone size, where shown, is once, few, many, or a class for clones that have expanded.

D gene: TRBD1; J gene: TRBJ1-6; V gene: TRBV20-1; clone size: NA; CDR3 protein: CSAPTGAGSYNSPLHF; CDR3 DNA: TGCAGTGCTCCTACAGGGGCGGGGTCCTATAATTCACCCCTCCACTTT
D gene: NA; J gene: TRBJ1-4; V gene: TRBV20-1; clone size: few; CDR3 protein: CSVDAKGQGPEKLFF; CDR3 DNA: TGCAGTGTAGACGCCAAAGGCCAGGGACCTGAAAAACTGTTTTTT
D gene: NA; J gene: TRBJ2-3; V gene: TRBV7-2; clone size: few; CDR3 protein: CASSLANKDTQYF; CDR3 DNA: TGTGCCAGCAGCTTAGCGAACAAAGATACGCAGTATTTT
D gene: NA; J gene: TRBJ2-7; V gene: TRBV27; clone size: NA; CDR3 protein: CASSLSIQAEQYF; CDR3 DNA: TGTGCCAGCAGTTTATCGATACAGGCCGAGCAGTACTTC
D gene: TRBD1; J gene: TRBJ1-2; V gene: TRBV20-1; clone size: once; CDR3 protein: CSVPGQGAGGYTF; CDR3 DNA: TGCAGTGTCCCGGGACAGGGGGCAGGTGGCTACACCTTC
D gene: NA; J gene: TRBJ1-1; V gene: TRBV29-1; clone size: few; CDR3 protein: CSVDRADKEDTEAFF; CDR3 DNA: TGCAGCGTTGATCGGGCAGACAAGGAGGACACTGAAGCTTTCTTT
D gene: TRBD1; J gene: TRBJ1-2; V gene: TRBV30; clone size: NA; CDR3 protein: CAWSGRGRGYTF; CDR3 DNA: TGTGCCTGGAGCGGCAGGGGGCGTGGCTACACCTTC
D gene: NA; J gene: TRBJ1-5; V gene: TRBV7-9; clone size: few; CDR3 protein: CASSNVGNQPQHF; CDR3 DNA: TGTGCCAGCAGTAACGTTGGCAATCAGCCCCAGCATTTT
D gene: TRBD1; J gene: TRBJ2-7; V gene: TRBV29-1; clone size: NA; CDR3 protein: CSVVGQGSEQYF; CDR3 DNA: TGCAGCGTTGTCGGACAGGGGTCCGAGCAGTACTTC
D gene: TRBD2; J gene: TRBJ2-6; V gene: TRBV19; clone size: few; CDR3 protein: CASFSWGGSGANVLTF; CDR3 DNA: TGTGCCAGTTTCTCCTGGGGGGGGTCTGGGGCCAACGTCCTGACTTTC
D gene: NA; J gene: TRBJ1-5; V gene: TRBV28; clone size: few; CDR3 protein: CASRRSGDQPQHF; CDR3 DNA: TGTGCCAGCCGTCGCAGCGGGGATCAGCCCCAGCATTTT
D gene: NA; J gene: TRBJ1-4; V gene: TRBV29-1; clone size: NA; CDR3 protein: CSVGQIGEKLFF; CDR3 DNA: TGCAGCGTTGGGCAAATCGGTGAAAAACTGTTTTTT
D gene: NA; J gene: TRBJ1-5; V gene: TRBV5-1; clone size: many; CDR3 protein: CASSLGTGNQPQHF; CDR3 DNA: TGTGCCAGCAGCCTCGGAACAGGGAATCAGCCCCAGCATTTT
D gene: NA; J gene: TRBJ2-4; V gene: TRBV7-9; clone size: few; CDR3 protein: CASSPSRENIQYF; CDR3 DNA: TGTGCCAGCAGCCCTTCCCGGGAAAACATTCAGTACTTC
D gene: NA; J gene: TRBJ2-1; V gene: TRBV27; clone size: NA; CDR3 protein: CASAQSSYNEQFF; CDR3 DNA: TGTGCCAGCGCACAGAGCTCCTACAATGAGCAGTTCTTC
D gene: NA; J gene: TRBJ1-1; V gene: TRBV9; clone size: few; CDR3 protein: CASSVPGHGDTEAFF; CDR3 DNA: TGTGCCAGCAGCGTCCCGGGACATGGGGACACTGAAGCTTTCTTT
D gene: NA; J gene: TRBJ1-1; V gene: TRBV5-1; clone size: NA; CDR3 protein: CASSLEGGLGEAFF; CDR3 DNA: TGCGCCAGCAGCTTGGAAGGCGGCCTTGGTGAAGCTTTCTTT
D gene: NA; J gene: TRBJ1-5; V gene: TRBV28; clone size: NA; CDR3 protein: CASYTSNQPQHF; CDR3 DNA: TGTGCCAGTTATACGAGCAATCAGCCCCAGCATTTT
D gene: NA; J gene: TRBJ2-5; V gene: TRBV27; clone size: few; CDR3 protein: CASSSHTTDRETQYF; CDR3 DNA: TGTGCCAGCAGTTCCCACACAACCGACAGAGAGACCCAGTACTTC
D gene: TRBD2; J gene: TRBJ2-1; V gene: TRBV3-1; clone size: many; CDR3 protein: CASSHSPTSFDEQFF; CDR3 DNA: TGTGCCAGCAGCCATTCCCCGACTAGCTTTGATGAGCAGTTCTTC
D gene: NA; J gene: TRBJ1-6; V gene: TRBV12-3/TRBV12-4; clone size: few; CDR3 protein: CASSFTGSSPLHF; CDR3 DNA: TGTGCCAGCAGTTTCACAGGGAGCTCACCCCTCCACTTT
D gene: NA; J gene: TRBJ1-2; V gene: TRBV7-2; clone size: few; CDR3 protein: CASSMNTVLVANYGYTF; CDR3 DNA: TGTGCCAGCAGCATGAACACGGTATTGGTCGCTAACTATGGCTACACCTTC
D gene: NA; J gene: TRBJ1-3; V gene: TRBV20-1; clone size: many; CDR3 protein: CSARGPARSFGNTIYF; CDR3 DNA: TGCAGTGCTAGAGGTCCCGCGAGGTCTTTCGGAAACACCATATATTTT
D gene: NA; J gene: TRBJ2-4; V gene: TRBV20-1; clone size: few; CDR3 protein: CSARERGSSAKNIQYF; CDR3 DNA: TGCAGTGCTAGAGAGAGGGGGAGTTCGGCCAAAAACATTCAGTACTTC
D gene: NA; J gene: TRBJ2-5; V gene: TRBV12-3/TRBV12-4; clone size: few; CDR3 protein: CASSFPGGGRETQYF; CDR3 DNA: TGTGCCAGCAGTTTTCCCGGTGGGGGCCGGGAGACCCAGTACTTC
D gene: NA; J gene: TRBJ2-2; V gene: TRBV9; clone size: once; CDR3 protein: CASSAYSMASGELFF; CDR3 DNA: TGTGCCAGCAGCGCCTACTCAATGGCGTCCGGGGAGCTGTTTTTT
D gene: NA; J gene: TRBJ2-7; V gene: TRBV20-1; clone size: NA; CDR3 protein: CSARAPGVPSYEQYF; CDR3 DNA: TGCAGTGCTAGAGCCCCCGGGGTACCATCCTACGAGCAGTACTTC
D gene: NA; J gene: TRBJ2-7; V gene: TRBV12-3/TRBV12-4; clone size: NA; CDR3 protein: CASSSLGVLNEQYF; CDR3 DNA: TGTGCCAGCAGTTCCCTGGGGGTCCTGAACGAGCAGTACTTC
D gene: TRBD2; J gene: TRBJ2-1; V gene: TRBV2; clone size: NA; CDR3 protein: CASSVPITSGGSSYNEQFF; CDR3 DNA: TGTGCCAGCAGCGTTCCCATCACTAGCGGCGGAAGCTCCTACAATGAGCAGTTCTTC
D gene: NA; J gene: TRBJ1-6; V gene: TRBV5-1; clone size: few; CDR3 protein: CASSWTGLSSYNSPLHF; CDR3 DNA: TGCGCCAGCAGCTGGACGGGGTTGAGCTCCTATAATTCACCCCTCCACTTT
D gene: NA; J gene: TRBJ1-5; V gene: TRBV7-9; clone size: NA; CDR3 protein: CASSHQGMGQPQHF; CDR3 DNA: TGTGCCAGCAGCCACCAGGGGATGGGTCAGCCCCAGCATTTT
D gene: TRBD1; J gene: TRBJ1-4; V gene: TRBV3-1; clone size: few; CDR3 protein: CASSQDHRGEKLFF; CDR3 DNA: TGTGCCAGCAGCCAAGATCACAGGGGTGAAAAACTGTTTTTT
D gene: NA; J gene: TRBJ2-1; V gene: TRBV30; clone size: few; CDR3 protein: CAWSVRGNEQFF; CDR3 DNA: TGTGCCTGGAGTGTACGGGGAAATGAGCAGTTCTTC
D gene: NA; J gene: TRBJ2-2; V gene: TRBV5-1; clone size: NA; CDR3 protein: CASSFTPNTGELFF; CDR3 DNA: TGCGCCAGCAGCTTCACCCCGAACACCGGGGAGCTGTTTTTT
D gene: NA; J gene: TRBJ2-3; V gene: TRBV5-8; clone size: many; CDR3 protein: CASRKGGIDTQYF; CDR3 DNA: TGTGCCAGCAGAAAGGGGGGGATAGATACGCAGTATTTT
D gene: NA; J gene: TRBJ2-5; V gene: TRBV2; clone size: NA; CDR3 protein: CASSSIDLLKPSQYF; CDR3 DNA: TGTGCCAGCAGTTCAATCGACCTCCTCAAGCCGTCCCAGTACTTC
D gene: NA; J gene: TRBJ1-1; V gene: TRBV7-8; clone size: NA; CDR3 protein: CASSLKRGDDTEAFF; CDR3 DNA: TGTGCCAGCAGCTTAAAGAGGGGAGACGACACTGAAGCTTTCTTT
D gene: NA; J gene: TRBJ2-2; V gene: TRBV12-3/TRBV12-4; clone size: many; CDR3 protein: CASSPRTVNTGELFF; CDR3 DNA: TGTGCCAGCAGCCCGCGGACGGTCAACACCGGGGAGCTGTTTTTT
D gene: NA; J gene: TRBJ2-7; V gene: TRBV5-5; clone size: once; CDR3 protein: CASSPDVGNEQYF; CDR3 DNA: TGTGCCAGCAGCCCCGATGTGGGAAACGAGCAGTACTTC
D gene: NA; J gene: TRBJ1-2; V gene: TRBV12-3/TRBV12-4; clone size: NA; CDR3 protein: CASSLRGSPRGYTF; CDR3 DNA: TGTGCCAGCAGTTTAAGAGGGTCCCCTCGAGGCTACACCTTC
D gene: NA; J gene: TRBJ2-2; V gene: TRBV29-1; clone size: few; CDR3 protein: CSVEVGGGELFF; CDR3 DNA: TGCAGCGTTGAAGTCGGGGGCGGGGAGCTGTTTTTT
D gene: NA; J gene: TRBJ2-1; V gene: TRBV4-3; clone size: NA; CDR3 protein: CASRNDGYNEQFF; CDR3 DNA: TGCGCCAGCAGGAACGACGGTTACAATGAGCAGTTCTTC
D gene: TRBD1; J gene: TRBJ1-2; V gene: TRBV28; clone size: few; CDR3 protein: CASSRVGQSYGYTF; CDR3 DNA: TGTGCCAGCAGTAGGGTGGGACAGAGCTATGGCTACACCTTC
D gene: NA; J gene: TRBJ2-7; V gene: TRBV5-1; clone size: NA; CDR3 protein: CASSGAGIYEQYF; CDR3 DNA: TGCGCCAGCAGCGGGGCAGGGATCTACGAGCAGTACTTC